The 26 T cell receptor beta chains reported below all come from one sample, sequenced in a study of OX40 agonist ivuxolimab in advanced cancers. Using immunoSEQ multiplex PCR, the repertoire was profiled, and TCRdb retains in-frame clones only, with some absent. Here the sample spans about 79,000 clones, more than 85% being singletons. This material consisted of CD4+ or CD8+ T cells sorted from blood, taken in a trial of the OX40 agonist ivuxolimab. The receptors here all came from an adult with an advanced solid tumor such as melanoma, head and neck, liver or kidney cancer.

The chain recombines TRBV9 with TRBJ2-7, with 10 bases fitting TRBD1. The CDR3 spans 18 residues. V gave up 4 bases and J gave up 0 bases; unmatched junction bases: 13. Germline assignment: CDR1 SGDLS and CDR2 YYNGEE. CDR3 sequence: CASSPWGWTGGSSYEQYF. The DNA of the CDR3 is TGTGCCAGCAGCCCGTGGGGGTGGACAGGGGGTAGCTCCTACGAGCAGTACTTC. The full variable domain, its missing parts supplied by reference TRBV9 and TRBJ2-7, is DSGVTQTPKHLITATGQRVTLRCSPRSGDLSVYWYQQSLDQGLQFLIQYYNGEERAKGNILERFSAQQFPDLHSELNLSSLELGDSALYFCASSPWGWTGGSSYEQYFGPGTRLTVT.

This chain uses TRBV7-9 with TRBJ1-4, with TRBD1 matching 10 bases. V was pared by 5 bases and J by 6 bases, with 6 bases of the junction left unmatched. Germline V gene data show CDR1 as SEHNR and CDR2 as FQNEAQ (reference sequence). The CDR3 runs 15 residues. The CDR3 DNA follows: TGTGCCAGCAGCCCCTCGACAGGGGGCGATGAAAAACTGTTTTTT. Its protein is CASSPSTGGDEKLFF.

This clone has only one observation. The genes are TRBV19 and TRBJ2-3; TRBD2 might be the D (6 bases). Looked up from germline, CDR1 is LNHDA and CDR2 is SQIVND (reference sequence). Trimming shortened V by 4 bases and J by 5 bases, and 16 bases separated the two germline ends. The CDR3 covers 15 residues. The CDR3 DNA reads TGTGCCAGTAGTACCTCCGGAGGGAGTATAGATACGCAGTATTTT. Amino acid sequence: CASSTSGGSIDTQYF.

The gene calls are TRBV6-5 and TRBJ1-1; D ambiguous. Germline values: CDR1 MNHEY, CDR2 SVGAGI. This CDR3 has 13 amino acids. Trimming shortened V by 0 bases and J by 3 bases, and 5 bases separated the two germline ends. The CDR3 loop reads CASSYSIYTEAFF. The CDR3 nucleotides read TGTGCCAGCAGTTACTCGATTTACACTGAAGCTTTCTTT.

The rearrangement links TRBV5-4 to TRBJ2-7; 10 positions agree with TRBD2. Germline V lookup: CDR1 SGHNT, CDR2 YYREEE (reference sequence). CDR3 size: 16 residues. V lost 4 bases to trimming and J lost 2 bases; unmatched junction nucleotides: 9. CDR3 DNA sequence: TGTGCCAGCAGCCCCAGCCTCCTAGCGGGAGCCTACGAGCAGTACTTC. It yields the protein CASSPSLLAGAYEQYF.

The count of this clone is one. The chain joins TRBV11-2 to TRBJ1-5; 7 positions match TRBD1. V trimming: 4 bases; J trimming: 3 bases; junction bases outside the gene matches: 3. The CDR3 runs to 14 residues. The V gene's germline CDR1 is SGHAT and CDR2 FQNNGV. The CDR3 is CASSSGQVNQPQHF. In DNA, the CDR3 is TGTGCCAGCAGCTCTGGACAGGTCAATCAGCCCCAGCATTTT.

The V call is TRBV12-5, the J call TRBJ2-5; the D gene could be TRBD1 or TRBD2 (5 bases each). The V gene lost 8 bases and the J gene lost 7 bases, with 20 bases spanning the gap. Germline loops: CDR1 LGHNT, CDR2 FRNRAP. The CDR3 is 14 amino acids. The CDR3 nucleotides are TGTGCTAGTAGCGATCAGGGAGTTGATGGGACCCAGTACTTC. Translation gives CASSDQGVDGTQYF.

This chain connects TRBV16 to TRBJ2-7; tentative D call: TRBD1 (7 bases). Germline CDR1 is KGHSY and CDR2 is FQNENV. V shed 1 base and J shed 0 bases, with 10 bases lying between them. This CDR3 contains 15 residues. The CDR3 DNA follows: TGTGCCAGCAGCCAATACCAGGGGGGCTCCTACGAGCAGTACTTC. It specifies CASSQYQGGSYEQYF.

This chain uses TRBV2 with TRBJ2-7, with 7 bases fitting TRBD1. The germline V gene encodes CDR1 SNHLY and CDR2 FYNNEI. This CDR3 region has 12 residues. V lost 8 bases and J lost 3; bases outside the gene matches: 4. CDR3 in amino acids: CASRYRGYEQYF. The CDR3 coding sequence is TGTGCCAGCCGCTACAGGGGCTACGAGCAGTACTTC.

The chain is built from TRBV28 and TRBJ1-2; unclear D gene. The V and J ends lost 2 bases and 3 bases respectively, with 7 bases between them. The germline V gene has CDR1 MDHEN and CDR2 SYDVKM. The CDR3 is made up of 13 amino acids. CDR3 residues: CASSLLADYGYTF. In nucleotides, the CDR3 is TGTGCCAGCAGTTTACTGGCAGACTATGGCTACACCTTC.

The CDR3 sequence: CASSLGRAHPDNEQFF. The CDR3 bases are TGTGCCAGCAGCTTGGGAAGGGCACATCCTGACAATGAGCAGTTCTTC. The chain employs TRBV5-4 and TRBJ2-1, with D unclear. The CDR3 extends over 16 amino acids. From germline, CDR1 is SGHNT and CDR2 YYREEE (reference sequence). V lost 0 bases and J 5 bases, leaving 15 bases between the germline ends.

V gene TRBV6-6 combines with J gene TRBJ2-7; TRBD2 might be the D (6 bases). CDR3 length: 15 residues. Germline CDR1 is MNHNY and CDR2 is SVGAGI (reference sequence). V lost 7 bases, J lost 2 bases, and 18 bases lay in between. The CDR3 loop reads CASTGESLRTYEQYF. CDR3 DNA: TGTGCCAGCACGGGGGAGTCGCTTCGTACCTACGAGCAGTACTTC.

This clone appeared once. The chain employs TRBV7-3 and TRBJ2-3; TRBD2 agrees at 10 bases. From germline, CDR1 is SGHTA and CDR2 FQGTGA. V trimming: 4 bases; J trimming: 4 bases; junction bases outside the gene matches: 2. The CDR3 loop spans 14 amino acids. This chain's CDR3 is CASSSGLASDTQYF. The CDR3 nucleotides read TGTGCCAGCAGCTCGGGACTAGCGTCAGATACGCAGTATTTT.

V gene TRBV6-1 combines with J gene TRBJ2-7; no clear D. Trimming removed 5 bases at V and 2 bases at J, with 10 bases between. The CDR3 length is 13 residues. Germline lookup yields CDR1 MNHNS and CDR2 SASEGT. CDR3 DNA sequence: TGTGCCAGCAGTATTACCGGGCCCTACGAGCAGTACTTC. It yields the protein CASSITGPYEQYF.

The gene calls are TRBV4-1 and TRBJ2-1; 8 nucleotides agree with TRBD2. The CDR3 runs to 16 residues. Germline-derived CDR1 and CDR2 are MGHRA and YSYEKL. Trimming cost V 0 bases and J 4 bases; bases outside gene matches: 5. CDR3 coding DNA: TGCGCCAGCAGCCAAGAATTGCCTAGCGGGTACAATGAGCAGTTCTTC. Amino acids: CASSQELPSGYNEQFF.

The CDR3 DNA reads as TGTGCCAGCAGTGGGGGAATAGTTCCCGATACGCAGTATTTT. Amino acids: CASSGGIVPDTQYF. The chain has TRBV2 and TRBJ2-3; D unresolved. Germline assignment: CDR1 SNHLY and CDR2 FYNNEI. The V end lost 4 bases, the J end lost 6 bases, and 14 bases lay between the germline ends. There are 14 residues in the CDR3.

Here the CDR3 DNA reads TGTGCCAGCACCCGAGAAAAGCGGGATAACACAGATACGCAGTATTTT. Residues: CASTREKRDNTDTQYF. The rearrangement uses TRBV11-3 and TRBJ2-3; TRBD2 matches 7 bases. The CDR3 extends over 16 amino acids. V dropped 7 bases and J dropped 2; count of bases not matched to a gene: 12. Germline lookup yields CDR1 SGHNT and CDR2 YENEEA.

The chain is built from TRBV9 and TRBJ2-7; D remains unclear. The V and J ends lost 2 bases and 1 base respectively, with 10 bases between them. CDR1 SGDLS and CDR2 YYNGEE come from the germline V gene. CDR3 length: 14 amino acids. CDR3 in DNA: TGTGCCAGCAGCGTTGGCAGCGCTTCCTACGAGCAGTACTTC. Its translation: CASSVGSASYEQYF.

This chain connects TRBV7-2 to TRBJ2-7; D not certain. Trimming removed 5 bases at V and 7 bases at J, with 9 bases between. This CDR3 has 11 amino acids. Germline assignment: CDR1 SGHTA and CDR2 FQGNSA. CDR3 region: CASSTYTEQYF. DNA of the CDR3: TGTGCCAGCAGCACTTACACAGAGCAGTACTTC.

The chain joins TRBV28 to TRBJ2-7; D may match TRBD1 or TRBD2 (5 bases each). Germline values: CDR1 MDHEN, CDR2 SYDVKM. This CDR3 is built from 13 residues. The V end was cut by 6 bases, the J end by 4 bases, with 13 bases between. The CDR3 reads CASRTGTIYEQYF. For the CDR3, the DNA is TGTGCCAGCAGGACCGGGACCATATACGAGCAGTACTTC.

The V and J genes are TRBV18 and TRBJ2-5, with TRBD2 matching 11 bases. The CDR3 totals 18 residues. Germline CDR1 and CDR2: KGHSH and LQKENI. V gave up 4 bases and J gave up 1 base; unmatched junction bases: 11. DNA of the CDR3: TGTGCCAGCTCACTCACCAGACTAGCGGGACCACTCCAAGAGACCCAGTACTTC. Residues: CASSLTRLAGPLQETQYF.

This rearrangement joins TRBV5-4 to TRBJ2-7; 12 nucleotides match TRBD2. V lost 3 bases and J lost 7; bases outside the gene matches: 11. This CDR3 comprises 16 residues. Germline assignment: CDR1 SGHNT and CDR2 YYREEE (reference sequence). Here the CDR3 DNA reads TGTGCCAGCAGCTCGGTCGGTCGGCTAGCGGGAGGGGAGCAGTACTTC. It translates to CASSSVGRLAGGEQYF.

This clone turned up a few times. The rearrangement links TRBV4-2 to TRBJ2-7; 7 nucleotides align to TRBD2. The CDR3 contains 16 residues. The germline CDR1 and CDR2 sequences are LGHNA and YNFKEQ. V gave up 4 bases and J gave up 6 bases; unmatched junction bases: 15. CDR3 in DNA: TGTGCCAGCAGCCCCATGAGGGGTCGGGAGGAAATCGAGCAGTACTTC. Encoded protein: CASSPMRGREEIEQYF.

The CDR3 loop reads CASSMEQPQHF. In DNA form, the CDR3 reads TGTGCCAGCAGTATGGAACAGCCCCAGCATTTT. This chain connects TRBV6-5 to TRBJ1-5; D is unresolved. The CDR3 extends over 11 amino acids. With 5 bases removed from V and 7 bases from J, the gap between germline ends came to 6 bases. Per germline, CDR1 MNHEY and CDR2 SVGAGI.

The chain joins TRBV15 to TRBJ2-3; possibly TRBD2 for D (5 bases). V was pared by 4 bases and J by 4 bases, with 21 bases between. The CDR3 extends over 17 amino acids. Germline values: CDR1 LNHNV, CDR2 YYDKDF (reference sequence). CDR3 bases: TGTGCCACCAGCACTCCACTACTAGTAAGTTGGTCAGATACGCAGTATTTT. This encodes CATSTPLLVSWSDTQYF. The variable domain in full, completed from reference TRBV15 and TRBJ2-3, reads DAMVIQNPRYQVTQFGKPVTLSCSQTLNHNVMYWYQQKSSQAPKLLFHYYDKDFNNEADTPDNFQSRRPNTSFCFLDIRSPGLGDTAMYLCATSTPLLVSWSDTQYFGPGTRLTVL.

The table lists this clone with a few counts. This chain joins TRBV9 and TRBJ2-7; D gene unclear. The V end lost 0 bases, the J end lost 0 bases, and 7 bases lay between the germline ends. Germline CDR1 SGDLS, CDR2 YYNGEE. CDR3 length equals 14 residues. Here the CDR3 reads CASSVAASSYEQYF. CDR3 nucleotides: TGTGCCAGCAGCGTAGCAGCGAGCTCCTACGAGCAGTACTTC.